The 32 T cell receptor beta chains presented below share a single source sample, sequenced in a study of CXCR3-negative and CXCR3-positive naive CD8 T cells. The authors prepared UMI-labeled TRB cDNA libraries by 5' RACE. After re-calling the 5' RACE reads, TCRdb lists one entry per CDR3 protein, DNA absent. The listing contains roughly 40,000 distinct CDR3 sequences. The specimen was memory CD8+ T cells from blood. Receptor source: a human donor in good health. Some clones in this sample may be carry-over from other donors' samples.

This chain joins TRBV7-2 and TRBJ2-7. This CDR3 contains 12 residues. The germline V gene has CDR1 SGHTA and CDR2 FQGNSA. CDR3 region: CASSLLTYEQYF.

CDR3 sequence reads: CASSQDPGREETQYF. The chain has TRBV4-3 and TRBJ2-5; TCRdb's D call of TRBD2 is untestable without DNA. Germline V gives CDR1 LGHNA, CDR2 YSLEER. The CDR3 is made up of 15 amino acids.

The chain is built from TRBV29-1 and TRBJ2-7. There are 13 residues in the CDR3. CDR1 and CDR2 (germline): SQVTM, ANQGSEA. This CDR3 is CSVGSQGSHEQYF.

V and J are TRBV7-3 and TRBJ2-7; TCRdb returns TRBD1, unconfirmable since there is no DNA. Germline values: CDR1 SGHTA, CDR2 FQGTGA. This CDR3 is 15 amino acids long. CDR3 loop: CASSLRPGQELRKYF.

The chain links TRBV4-2 to TRBJ2-7; TCRdb picks TRBD1, but there is no DNA to check that call. CDR1 is LGHNA, CDR2 YNFKEQ, per germline. The CDR3 totals 17 residues. This chain's CDR3 is CASSQVGTGAGGYEQYF.

The chain carries TRBV6-4 and TRBJ2-7; TCRdb gives TRBD1 as the D gene, but with no DNA this cannot be confirmed. CDR3 length: 14 amino acids. Germline CDR1 reads MRHNA; CDR2 reads SNTAGT. CDR3 in amino acids: CASSVGQGSYEQYF.

The rearrangement links TRBV7-9 to TRBJ2-7; there is no DNA to check the TCRdb D call of TRBD1. Germline CDR1 is SEHNR and CDR2 is FQNEAQ (reference sequence). This CDR3 spans 17 amino acids. CDR3 protein: CASSLGRTGGGRYEQYF.

The J gene is TRBJ1-1, the V gene TRBV5-6; TCRdb picks TRBD1, but there is no DNA to check that call. Germline loops: CDR1 SGHDT, CDR2 YYEEEE. The CDR3 is made up of 16 amino acids. The CDR3 sequence: CASSLGTTGRRQEAFF.

J is TRBJ2-1 and V is TRBV20-1; TCRdb outputs TRBD2, but without DNA this stays unchecked. The CDR3 consists of 17 residues. CDR1 is DFQATT, CDR2 SNEGSKA, per germline (reference sequence). The chain's CDR3 is CSAHLAQAGGGLPEQFF.

V gene TRBV3-1 combines with J gene TRBJ1-1. Per the germline V gene, CDR1 is LGHDT and CDR2 is YNNKEL (reference sequence). This CDR3 contains 13 residues. The CDR3 region is CASSQEWNTEAFF.

CDR3 sequence reads: CASSPFGGGETQYF. The chain is built from TRBV6-6 and TRBJ2-5; TCRdb returns TRBD1, unconfirmable since there is no DNA. This CDR3 is built from 14 residues. From germline, CDR1 is MNHNY and CDR2 SVGAGI (reference sequence).

The chain employs TRBV5-5 and TRBJ2-1; TCRdb picks TRBD1, but there is no DNA to check that call. CDR3 length equals 16 residues. CDR1 SGHKS and CDR2 YYEKEE come from the germline V gene (reference sequence). CDR3 in amino acids: CASSLEDTRVWNEQFF.

V is TRBV14 and J is TRBJ2-7; TCRdb proposes TRBD1, but this gene call is untestable without DNA. The CDR3 consists of 15 residues. Germline lookup yields CDR1 SGHDN and CDR2 FVKESK. This chain's CDR3 is CASSPTSDRFYEQYF. Full variable domain (remainder filled in from reference TRBV14 and TRBJ2-7): EAGVTQFPSHSVIEKGQTVTLRCDPISGHDNLYWYRRVMGKEIKFLLHFVKESKQDESGMPNNRFLAERTGGTYSTLKVQPAELEDSGVYFCASSPTSDRFYEQYFGPGTRLTVT.

The chain carries TRBV25-1 and TRBJ2-1; TCRdb's D gene call, TRBD2, goes unchecked for lack of DNA. In germline, CDR1 is MGHDK, CDR2 SYGVNS. This CDR3 contains 15 residues. CDR3 sequence reads: CASSEPVYGENEQFF.

This rearrangement joins TRBV19 to TRBJ1-5. The CDR3 contains 13 residues. Per germline, CDR1 LNHDA and CDR2 SQIVND (reference sequence). CDR3 loop: CASVNWGNQPQHF. The full variable domain, rest sourced from reference TRBV19 and TRBJ1-5, is DGGITQSPKYLFRKEGQNVTLSCEQNLNHDAMYWYRQDPGQGLRLIYYSQIVNDFQKGDIAEGYSVSREKKESFPLTVTSAQKNPTAFYLCASVNWGNQPQHFGDGTRLSIL.

The chain combines TRBV28 with TRBJ2-2; TCRdb selects TRBD1, and the lack of DNA leaves this call unchecked. Germline assignment: CDR1 MDHEN and CDR2 SYDVKM. The CDR3 totals 14 residues. The CDR3 region is CASSLGTFTGELFF. Looking up the rest from reference TRBV28 and TRBJ2-2 gives the full variable domain: DVKVTQSSRYLVKRTGEKVFLECVQDMDHENMFWYRQDPGLGLRLIYFSYDVKMKEKGDIPEGYSVSREKKERFSLILESASTNQTSMYLCASSLGTFTGELFFGEGSRLTVL.

The CDR3 spells CASSHATNEKLFF. V is TRBV25-1 and J is TRBJ1-4. The CDR3 has 13 amino acids. Germline CDR1 is MGHDK and CDR2 is SYGVNS.

The V and J genes are TRBV7-9 and TRBJ2-7; TCRdb picks TRBD1, but there is no DNA to check that call. Germline V gene data show CDR1 as SEHNR and CDR2 as FQNEAQ (reference sequence). The CDR3 totals 16 residues. The chain's CDR3 is CASSFYADRENYEQYF.

The gene calls are TRBV28 and TRBJ1-2. The germline CDR1 and CDR2 sequences are MDHEN and SYDVKM. The CDR3 has 13 residues. Here the CDR3 reads CASSPTAYYGYTF.

The rearrangement uses TRBV7-9 and TRBJ2-7; TCRdb proposes TRBD1, but this gene call is untestable without DNA. CDR3 length: 17 residues. Germline V gene sequence: CDR1 SEHNR, CDR2 FQNEAQ (reference sequence). The CDR3 reads CASRPKEGTGDSYEQYF.

This chain connects TRBV10-3 to TRBJ1-3; TCRdb's D gene call, TRBD1, goes unchecked for lack of DNA. Germline assignment: CDR1 ENHRY and CDR2 SYGVKD. The CDR3 has 16 amino acids. CDR3: CAISEHPDISGNTIYF.

The gene calls are TRBV6-2 or TRBV6-3 and TRBJ1-1; absent DNA, TCRdb's TRBD1 call cannot be checked. This CDR3 region has 14 residues. Germline values: CDR1 MNHEY, CDR2 SVGEGT. CDR3 protein: CASSYDSMNTEAFF.

The chain has TRBV9 and TRBJ2-7; TCRdb's D call of TRBD1 is untestable without DNA. Germline V gene sequence: CDR1 SGDLS, CDR2 YYNGEE. This CDR3 is built from 14 residues. CDR3 amino acids: CASSIQGASYEQYF.

This chain links TRBV5-1 with TRBJ2-1; TCRdb indicates TRBD1, and absent DNA this call remains unverified. Germline CDR1 is SGHRS and CDR2 is YFSETQ. The CDR3 totals 16 residues. The CDR3 loop reads CASSSGQGEPYNEQFF.

V and J are TRBV14 and TRBJ2-7. There are 14 residues in the CDR3. The germline CDR1 and CDR2 sequences are SGHDN and FVKESK. Here the CDR3 reads CASSLAGIAYEQYF.

The gene calls are TRBV7-2 and TRBJ2-5; TCRdb proposes TRBD2, but this gene call is untestable without DNA. Looked up from germline, CDR1 is SGHTA and CDR2 is FQGNSA. This CDR3 has 13 amino acids. CDR3 in amino acids: CASSPGLQETQYF.

The chain carries TRBV3-1 and TRBJ2-7; absent DNA, TCRdb's TRBD1 call cannot be checked. The CDR3 contains 15 residues. Germline values: CDR1 LGHDT, CDR2 YNNKEL (reference sequence). CDR3: CASSYTGDPSDEQYF.

The gene calls are TRBV29-1 and TRBJ1-1; TCRdb calls TRBD1, which cannot be checked without DNA. The CDR3 is 15 amino acids. Germline V gene sequence: CDR1 SQVTM, CDR2 ANQGSEA. This CDR3 reads CSVENPRGSDTEAFF.

The chain links TRBV6-5 to TRBJ2-2; TCRdb's D call of TRBD1 is untestable without DNA. This CDR3 has 14 residues. Germline V gene data show CDR1 as MNHEY and CDR2 as SVGAGI. CDR3 protein: CASSSEQGPGELFF.

This clonotype registers medium-sized (0.01 to 0.1%) by frequency. This sequence joins TRBV18 and TRBJ2-1; the D call from TCRdb, TRBD1, cannot be confirmed without DNA. In germline, CDR1 is KGHSH, CDR2 LQKENI. This CDR3 region has 15 residues. The CDR3 is CASSPGGSTYDEQFF.

The rearrangement joins TRBV25-1 to TRBJ2-7; TCRdb gives TRBD1 as the D gene, but with no DNA this cannot be confirmed. The length of the CDR3 is 14 residues. Germline CDR1 is MGHDK and CDR2 is SYGVNS. This CDR3 is CASSRAGEKYEQYF.

The J gene is TRBJ2-7, the V gene TRBV20-1; TCRdb designates TRBD1, a call that cannot be tested without DNA. CDR3 length: 14 amino acids. Germline values: CDR1 DFQATT, CDR2 SNEGSKA (reference sequence). The CDR3 reads CSARETGVTYEQYF.